The next 12 T cell receptor beta chains were all read from a single sample in a study of OX40 agonist ivuxolimab in advanced cancers. TCRdb's copy holds only in-frame clones and misses some; the assay was immunoSEQ multiplex PCR. The data show tens of thousands of clones, roughly 86% seen once. The sample in question was CD4+ or CD8+ T cells sorted from blood, obtained in a trial of the OX40 agonist ivuxolimab. These TCRs come from an adult with an advanced solid tumor such as melanoma, head and neck, liver or kidney cancer.

The chain links TRBV4-2 to TRBJ2-7; D might be TRBD2 (6 bases). Trimming shortened V by 2 bases and J by 2 bases, and 13 bases separated the two germline ends. CDR3 length: 15 amino acids. Germline CDR1 is LGHNA and CDR2 is YNFKEQ. The CDR3 coding sequence is TGTGCCAGCAGCCAAACGAGCGGGCAGGCCTACGAGCAGTACTTC. Translation gives CASSQTSGQAYEQYF.

The V and J genes are TRBV28 and TRBJ1-3; D gene uncertain. This CDR3 is 19 amino acids long. Looked up from germline, CDR1 is MDHEN and CDR2 is SYDVKM. Trimming left V 1 base short and J 0 bases short, with 19 bases between. This chain's CDR3 is CASSLSPLYSGHSGNTIYF. The DNA of the CDR3 is TGTGCCAGCAGTTTATCCCCCTTATACAGCGGGCACTCTGGAAACACCATATATTTT.

This clone has a single count. The identical CDR3 is also encoded by other nucleotide sequences in the sample. This chain links TRBV9 with TRBJ1-2; TRBD1 might be the D (5 bases). V was shortened by 2 bases and J by 2 bases, with 10 bases between the two germline ends. There are 14 residues in the CDR3. Germline CDR1 reads SGDLS; CDR2 reads YYNGEE. The DNA for the CDR3 is TGTGCCAGCAGCGTTGACCAGGGAAACTATGGCTACACCTTC. Encoded protein: CASSVDQGNYGYTF.

Here the CDR3 reads CSVEGGGRTSTDTQYF. As DNA, the CDR3 is TGCAGCGTTGAAGGGGGCGGGCGGACTAGCACAGATACGCAGTATTTT. This chain links TRBV29-1 with TRBJ2-3; D may be TRBD1 or TRBD2 (5 bases each). V lost 1 base and J 0 bases, leaving 14 bases between the germline ends. The germline CDR1 and CDR2 sequences are SQVTM and ANQGSEA. This CDR3 comprises 16 residues.

The V call is TRBV28, the J call TRBJ1-2; unclear D gene. The germline V and J ends were trimmed by 6 bases and 4 bases, with 18 bases remaining between them. CDR3 length equals 15 residues. Germline V gives CDR1 MDHEN, CDR2 SYDVKM. The CDR3 nucleotides read TGTGCCAGCAGGTCTGCTGATACACTATCCTATGGCTACACCTTC. This gives the protein CASRSADTLSYGYTF.

This sequence joins TRBV7-2 and TRBJ1-2, with a possible D match to TRBD1 (5 bases). V lost 5 bases, J lost 4 bases, and 17 bases lay in between. The CDR3 covers 15 residues. Germline values: CDR1 SGHTA, CDR2 FQGNSA. The CDR3 DNA is TGTGCCAGCAGCCCCGGACCCGGGGGTGGCTATGGCTACACCTTC. It translates to CASSPGPGGGYGYTF.

V and J are TRBV5-1 and TRBJ2-3; 8 bases are a match to TRBD2. The ends lost 1 base at V and 7 bases at J; junction bases unmatched: 5. This CDR3 spans 14 amino acids. In germline, CDR1 is SGHRS, CDR2 YFSETQ. CDR3: CASSLQAGDYTQYF. The CDR3, as DNA: TGCGCCAGCAGCTTGCAAGCGGGAGATTATACGCAGTATTTT.

This chain joins TRBV5-4 and TRBJ1-1; perhaps TRBD1 as D (5 bases). The CDR3 loop spans 12 amino acids. Germline V gene sequence: CDR1 SGHNT, CDR2 YYREEE (reference sequence). Trimming stripped 3 bases from V and 7 bases from J, with 10 bases between. The CDR3 region is CASSSRDLEAFF. CDR3 nucleotides: TGTGCCAGCAGCTCCCGGGACCTTGAAGCTTTCTTT. Full variable domain (outside the CDR3, taken from reference TRBV5-4 and TRBJ1-1): ETGVTQSPTHLIKTRGQQVTLRCSSQSGHNTVSWYQQALGQGPQFIFQYYREEENGRGNFPPRFSGLQFPNYSSELNVNALELDDSALYLCASSSRDLEAFFGQGTRLTVV.

The chain recombines TRBV6-6 with TRBJ2-3; weak D call: TRBD2 (5 bases). Germline values: CDR1 MNHNY, CDR2 SVGAGI (reference sequence). V lost 6 bases and J lost 3, with 13 bases in between. This CDR3 spans 14 amino acids. Here the CDR3 reads CASRRSAGTDTQYF. The CDR3 bases are TGTGCCAGCAGAAGGTCGGCGGGTACAGATACGCAGTATTTT.

The CDR3 loop is CASSYIRGTYNEQFF. Here the CDR3 DNA reads TGTGCCAGCAGTTACATTCGGGGCACCTACAATGAGCAGTTCTTC. The J gene is TRBJ2-1, the V gene TRBV6-6; D possibly matches TRBD1 or TRBD2 (5 bases each). CDR1 and CDR2 from the germline V gene are MNHNY and SVGAGI (reference sequence). The CDR3 covers 15 residues. Trimming shortened V by 2 bases and J by 2 bases, and 10 bases separated the two germline ends.

V gene TRBV18 combines with J gene TRBJ1-3; no firm D call. This CDR3 has 15 amino acids. Trimming left V 2 bases short and J 0 bases short, with 8 bases between. Germline-derived CDR1 and CDR2 are KGHSH and LQKENI. The CDR3: CASSPGGDSGNTIYF. CDR3 coding DNA: TGTGCCAGCTCACCAGGAGGCGACTCTGGAAACACCATATATTTT.

Turning to this clone: The junction does not match germline at one end; this may be a read error. V gene TRBV7-7 combines with J gene TRBJ2-5; D is unresolved. Germline CDR1 reads SSHAT; CDR2 reads FNYEAQ (reference sequence). CDR3 length: 13 residues. The CDR3 loop is CASSLGIQETQYF. In nucleotides, the CDR3 is TGTGCTAGCAGCTTAGGGATCCAAGAGACCCAGTACTTC.